This TCR beta chain was sequenced for a study of blood T cell repertoires in COVID-19. Overall study: Sources were T cells, B-cell-depleted T cells, or PBMCs; the material itself was cDNA or gDNA.

In the original workflow: Estimated nucleated cell counts came from reference gene primer amplification. Assay: immunoSEQ multiplex PCR; the TCRdb copy retains only in-frame clones and omits some. Clone size and V and J calls were adopted from that table, with D and trimming inferred from the DNA. Of about 64,000 clones in the sample, around nine tenths were seen once. Germline CDR1 is SGHTA and CDR2 is FQGNSA. V gave up 7 bases and J gave up 2 bases, with 11 bases separating them. This CDR3 has 13 residues. Sequencing was done on a sample of peripheral blood. This clonotype was sampled from a man in his 70s with acute or convalescent COVID-19. The rearrangement links TRBV7-2 to TRBJ1-2; D gene uncertain. CDR3 in DNA: TGTGCCAGCACCTTGTGGCAGAACTATGGCTACACCTTC. Its protein is CASTLWQNYGYTF.